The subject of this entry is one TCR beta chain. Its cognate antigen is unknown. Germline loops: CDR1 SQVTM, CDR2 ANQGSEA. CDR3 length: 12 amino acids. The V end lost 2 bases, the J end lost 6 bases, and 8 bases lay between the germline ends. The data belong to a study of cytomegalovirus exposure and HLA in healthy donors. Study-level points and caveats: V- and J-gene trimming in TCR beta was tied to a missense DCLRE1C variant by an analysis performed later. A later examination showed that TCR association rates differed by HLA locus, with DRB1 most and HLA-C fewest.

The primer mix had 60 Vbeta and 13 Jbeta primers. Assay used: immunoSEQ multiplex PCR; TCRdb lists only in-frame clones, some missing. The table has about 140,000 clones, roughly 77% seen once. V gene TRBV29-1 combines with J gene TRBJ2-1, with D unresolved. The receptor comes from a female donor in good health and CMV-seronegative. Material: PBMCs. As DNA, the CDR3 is TGCAGCGTTGAAACTACTTCCAATGAGCAGTTCTTC. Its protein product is CSVETTSNEQFF.